These 22 T cell receptor beta chains were sequenced from one sample in a study of shared clonotypes between healthy human individuals. CD45RO negativity and positive selection for CCR7 defined naive CD8 cells, a population that excluded terminally differentiated effector memory CD45RA+ cells. The assay was immunoSEQ multiplex PCR, and TCRdb's table has in-frame clones only and misses some. The sample includes 700,000 to 950,000 clones, 90% to 97% of them seen just once. The material sequenced was naive CD8+ T cells sorted from blood. These receptors were taken from a man aged 25-45 years in good health.

This chain connects TRBV29-1 to TRBJ2-7; no definite D call. The V gene's germline CDR1 is SQVTM and CDR2 ANQGSEA. There are 12 residues in the CDR3. V shed 4 bases and J shed 2 bases, with 9 bases lying between them. The CDR3 loop reads CSVGNRAYEQYF. CDR3 nucleotide sequence: TGCAGCGTTGGGAATAGGGCCTACGAGCAGTACTTC.

V and J are TRBV27 and TRBJ2-7; D gene uncertain. The V end lost 7 bases, the J end lost 6 bases, and 13 bases lay between the germline ends. Looked up from germline, CDR1 is MNHEY and CDR2 is SMNVEV (reference sequence). The CDR3 spans 12 residues. The CDR3 DNA sequence: TGTGCCAGCAACACCAAGCGCGGCGAGCAGTACTTC. It encodes CASNTKRGEQYF.

This chain links TRBV28 with TRBJ1-1; D might be TRBD1 (6 bases). Germline CDR1 is MDHEN and CDR2 is SYDVKM. Trimming pared 4 bases from V and 3 bases from J, leaving 21 bases between. This CDR3 has 17 residues. CDR3 residues: CASSSITQGIRDTEAFF. For the CDR3, the DNA is TGTGCCAGCAGTTCAATAACACAGGGCATTCGGGACACTGAAGCTTTCTTT.

This chain links TRBV18 with TRBJ1-1, with 8 nucleotides matching TRBD1. Trimming cost V 1 base and J 10 bases; bases outside gene matches: 14. Germline loops: CDR1 KGHSH, CDR2 LQKENI. This CDR3 has 16 residues. CDR3 DNA: TGTGCCAGCTCACCACAATCCCCGGACAGGGCCCTCGGAGCTTTCTTT. It encodes CASSPQSPDRALGAFF.

This chain connects TRBV18 to TRBJ2-7; the D gene is possibly TRBD2 (5 bases). CDR3 size: 14 residues. The germline V gene encodes CDR1 KGHSH and CDR2 LQKENI. Between the trimmed V and J ends, which lost 2 bases and 3 bases, there was a span of 11 bases. CDR3 sequence reads: CASSPGSGSYEQYF. The CDR3 coding sequence is TGTGCCAGCTCACCAGGGAGCGGTAGCTACGAGCAGTACTTC. Variable domain in full (rest from reference TRBV18 and TRBJ2-7): NAGVMQNPRHLVRRRGQEARLRCSPMKGHSHVYWYRQLPEEGLKFMVYLQKENIIDESGMPKERFSAEFPKEGPSILRIQQVVRGDSAAYFCASSPGSGSYEQYFGPGTRLTVT.

This sequence joins TRBV29-1 and TRBJ2-1; TRBD2 agrees at 11 bases. V lost 4 bases to trimming and J lost 8 bases; unmatched junction nucleotides: 19. Germline V gene data show CDR1 as SQVTM and CDR2 as ANQGSEA. This CDR3 has 18 amino acids. CDR3 bases: TGCAGCGTTGTATCCCCCGGAACTGGCCGACTAGCGGGATATGAGCAGTTCTTC. Translating it yields CSVVSPGTGRLAGYEQFF.

In the case of this clone: An end of the junction differs from the germline gene, which may be a read error. The chain carries TRBV7-8 and TRBJ2-5; D call uncertain. The CDR3 extends over 17 amino acids. Per germline, CDR1 SGHVS and CDR2 FQNEAQ. CDR3 loop: CASSFKGLIRYQEAQYF. In DNA form, the CDR3 reads TGTGCCAGCAGCTTCAAAGGCTTGATTAGGTACCAAGAGGCCCAGTACTTC. The complete variable domain, with remaining parts taken from reference TRBV7-8 and TRBJ2-5, reads GAGVSQSPRYKVAKRGQDVALRCDPISGHVSLFWYQQALGQGPEFLTYFQNEAQLDKSGLPSDRFFAERPEGSVSTLKIQRTQQEDSAVYLCASSFKGLIRYQEAQYFGPGTRLLVL.

The chain joins TRBV7-9 to TRBJ2-5; D possibly corresponds to TRBD2 (5 bases). The CDR3 totals 16 residues. Trimming took 5 bases from V and 1 from J, leaving 17 bases between them. The germline V gene has CDR1 SEHNR and CDR2 FQNEAQ (reference sequence). The CDR3 DNA reads as TGTGCCAGCAGCGCCCCCACGGCGGGTTCCCAAGAGACCCAGTACTTC. This encodes CASSAPTAGSQETQYF.

V is TRBV11-3 and J is TRBJ2-7, with 14 nucleotides matching TRBD2. The V gene's germline CDR1 is SGHNT and CDR2 YENEEA. V trimming: 4 bases; J trimming: 6 bases; junction bases outside the gene matches: 14. The CDR3 is 18 amino acids. CDR3 amino acids: CASSSPTGTSGSWFEQYF. CDR3 coding DNA: TGTGCCAGCAGCTCCCCGACCGGGACTAGCGGGAGTTGGTTCGAGCAGTACTTC.

V gene TRBV2 combines with J gene TRBJ2-1; 9 bases are a match to TRBD2. This CDR3 is 17 amino acids long. Per germline, CDR1 SNHLY and CDR2 FYNNEI. Losses at the gene ends were 2 bases for V and 4 bases for J; bases not matched to a gene: 9. CDR3 residues: CASSELETGLAYNEQFF. The CDR3 DNA reads TGTGCCAGCAGTGAACTTGAGACAGGACTAGCGTACAATGAGCAGTTCTTC.

The chain employs TRBV7-9 and TRBJ2-1, with 7 bases that match TRBD2. The J segment lost 5 bases and the V segment lost 3 bases, leaving 7 bases of the junction unmatched. Per the germline V gene, CDR1 is SEHNR and CDR2 is FQNEAQ (reference sequence). This CDR3 is built from 15 residues. In DNA, the CDR3 is TGTGCCAGCAGCTTGAACCGGGAGGCCCACAATGAGCAGTTCTTC. This sequence encodes CASSLNREAHNEQFF.

The rearrangement joins TRBV7-9 to TRBJ2-1; the match to TRBD2 covers 10 bases. The V segment lost 8 bases and the J segment 8 bases; nucleotides outside the gene matches: 9. This CDR3 spans 14 amino acids. The germline V gene has CDR1 SEHNR and CDR2 FQNEAQ (reference sequence). The DNA for the CDR3 is TGTGCCAGCCGAAAGGGACTAGCGCTGGATGAGCAGTTCTTC. This sequence encodes CASRKGLALDEQFF.

The chain has TRBV11-2 and TRBJ1-1; no firm D call. V was trimmed by 2 bases and J by 1 base, leaving 5 bases between them. Germline V lookup: CDR1 SGHAT, CDR2 FQNNGV. This CDR3 spans 13 amino acids. The CDR3 region is CASSLSPNTEAFF. CDR3 sequence (DNA): TGTGCCAGCAGCTTAAGTCCGAACACTGAAGCTTTCTTT.

The gene calls are TRBV7-9 and TRBJ1-2, with a possible D match to TRBD1 (5 bases). The CDR3 runs 17 residues. V lost 4 bases, J lost 5 bases, and 23 bases lay in between. Per germline, CDR1 SEHNR and CDR2 FQNEAQ (reference sequence). The CDR3 DNA reads as TGTGCCAGCAGCTACCTTGGGCTCGAGGGGTATTCGTATGGCTACACCTTC. It codes for CASSYLGLEGYSYGYTF. Full variable domain (outside the CDR3, taken from reference TRBV7-9 and TRBJ1-2): DTGVSQNPRHKITKRGQNVTFRCDPISEHNRLYWYRQTLGQGPEFLTYFQNEAQLEKSRLLSDRFSAERPKGSFSTLEIQRTEQGDSAMYLCASSYLGLEGYSYGYTFGSGTRLTVV.

The genes are TRBV5-3 and TRBJ2-3; D remains unclear. Being an ORF, TRBV5-3 has a function that is uncertain. CDR3 size: 11 residues. Trimming took off 4 bases at V and 6 bases at J, with 6 bases between the two ends. The DNA for the CDR3 is TGTGCCAGAAGCCCGACGGATACGCAGTATTTT. It translates to CARSPTDTQYF.

The V call is TRBV14, the J call TRBJ2-3; D tentatively reads TRBD1 or TRBD2 (5 bases each). The CDR3 runs 14 residues. CDR1 is SGHDN, CDR2 FVKESK, per germline. V was shortened by 4 bases and J by 6 bases, with 14 bases between the two germline ends. The CDR3 reads CASSLLGEIDTQYF. The CDR3 nucleotides are TGTGCCAGCAGCCTCCTAGGGGAGATTGATACGCAGTATTTT.

The chain combines TRBV30 with TRBJ2-7; 7 positions agree with TRBD1. The CDR3 sequence is 13 residues long. Losses at the gene ends were 4 bases for V and 3 bases for J; bases not matched to a gene: 6. CDR1 and CDR2 from the germline V gene are GTSNPN and SVGIG (reference sequence). CDR3 in amino acids: CAWNRGHYYEQYF. The CDR3 DNA reads as TGTGCCTGGAACAGGGGCCACTACTACGAGCAGTACTTC.

The J gene is TRBJ2-2, the V gene TRBV10-1; D gene uncertain. With 3 bases removed from V and 10 bases from J, the gap between germline ends came to 18 bases. Per the germline V gene, CDR1 is WNHNN and CDR2 is SYGVQD (reference sequence). The CDR3 length is 15 residues. The CDR3 protein is CASSDLVGKVKELFF. For the CDR3, the DNA is TGCGCCAGCAGTGACCTTGTGGGGAAGGTCAAGGAGCTGTTTTTT.

The table lists this clone with a few counts. DNA of the CDR3: TGCAGCGTTGAGTGGTCTAGCGTCATGAATGAGCAGTTCTTC. Encoded protein: CSVEWSSVMNEQFF. V usage is TRBV29-1 and J usage is TRBJ2-1, with a weak D call TRBD2 (6 bases). This CDR3 is 14 amino acids long. With 3 bases removed from V and 7 bases from J, the gap between germline ends came to 16 bases. CDR1 and CDR2 (germline): SQVTM, ANQGSEA.

This chain uses TRBV7-2 with TRBJ1-3, with D tentatively TRBD1 (6 bases). V was cut by 2 bases and J by 3 bases, with 17 bases left in between. The germline gives CDR1 SGHTA, CDR2 FQGNSA. The length of the CDR3 is 17 residues. The CDR3 loop is CASSLTGHLMGGNTIYF. DNA for the CDR3: TGTGCCAGCAGCTTAACGGGACACTTGATGGGTGGAAACACCATATATTTT.

This chain uses TRBV5-5 with TRBJ1-1; no definite D call. The germline V gene encodes CDR1 SGHKS and CDR2 YYEKEE (reference sequence). Trimming stripped 1 base from V and 7 bases from J, with 5 bases between. This CDR3 has 11 residues. CDR3 sequence: CASSLRLEAFF. The CDR3 region has the DNA TGTGCCAGCAGCTTGAGGCTTGAAGCTTTCTTT.

The J gene is TRBJ1-1, the V gene TRBV2; no clear D gene. The CDR3 is made up of 14 amino acids. Per germline, CDR1 SNHLY and CDR2 FYNNEI. V shed 1 base and J shed 3 bases, with 9 bases lying between them. The CDR3 region has the DNA TGTGCCAGCAGTGAAGGTAATCGGTACACTGAAGCTTTCTTT. This gives the protein CASSEGNRYTEAFF.